Listed below are T cell receptor beta chains from one sample, sequenced in a study of shared clonotypes between healthy human individuals. Sequencing used immunoSEQ multiplex PCR; TCRdb keeps in-frame clones, though not all of them. The sample has approximately 1.4 million clones, roughly 98% seen once. The sequencing sample was made of naive CD4+ T cells sorted from blood. The receptors here all came from a man aged 30 to 39 in good health. The CDR3 runs from the conserved cysteine through the conserved F or W. A D gene is named only where the DNA matches it firmly. A clone size is listed for some rows: how often the clone was seen (once, few, many), or a class if it is expanded.

CDR3nt | CDR3aa | d_gene | abundance | j_gene | v_gene
TGTGCCAGCAGCTTAGCGCAGAGGGGGAAGCAGTACTTC | CASSLAQRGKQYF | NA | NA | TRBJ2-7 | TRBV7-9
TGCGCCAGCAGCCTCAGGGGGCGCGGGAGATCGGAGACCCAGTACTTC | CASSLRGRGRSETQYF | NA | NA | TRBJ2-5 | TRBV5-1
TGCGCCAGCAGCCCGGGGAGTAGCACAGATACGCAGTATTTT | CASSPGSSTDTQYF | NA | NA | TRBJ2-3 | TRBV4-1
TGCGCCAGCAGCGAAACGGACAGGGGGCTTGAGCAGTTCTTC | CASSETDRGLEQFF | TRBD1 | NA | TRBJ2-1 | TRBV5-1
TGTGCCACCAGCAGAGATTGGGCTAGTGGGACTGATGAGCAGTTCTTC | CATSRDWASGTDEQFF | NA | NA | TRBJ2-1 | TRBV15
TGTGCCTGGTTGGAGGGGACTTCCTACGAGCAGTACTTC | CAWLEGTSYEQYF | NA | NA | TRBJ2-7 | TRBV30
TGCGCCAGCAGTGCCCAAACAGGGTCCTACGAGCAGTACTTC | CASSAQTGSYEQYF | NA | NA | TRBJ2-7 | TRBV10-1
TGTGCCAGCAGCTTGGACGGCGGTAACACCGGGGAGCTGTTTTTT | CASSLDGGNTGELFF | NA | NA | TRBJ2-2 | TRBV5-4
TGTGCCAGCTCACCACTTGACCGCCACCAAGAGACCCAGTACTTC | CASSPLDRHQETQYF | NA | NA | TRBJ2-5 | TRBV18
TGCAGCGTGGCGTTACTAGCCAAAAACATTCAGTACTTC | CSVALLAKNIQYF | NA | NA | TRBJ2-4 | TRBV29-1
TGTGCCAGCTCAACGTCCACAATGAACACTGAAGCTTTCTTT | CASSTSTMNTEAFF | NA | NA | TRBJ1-1 | TRBV18
TGTGCCAGCAGCTTAGTTGTAGGGCGGTACGGTGAGCAGTTCTTC | CASSLVVGRYGEQFF | NA | NA | TRBJ2-1 | TRBV7-2
TGCGCCAGCAGCCAGGGGGAACACTCCCTTGGAGAGACCCAGTACTTC | CASSQGEHSLGETQYF | TRBD1 | NA | TRBJ2-5 | TRBV5-1
TGTGCCTGGAGACGACCCACAGGGACCGGGGAGCTGTTTTTT | CAWRRPTGTGELFF | NA | NA | TRBJ2-2 | TRBV30
TGCGCCAGCAGGATTGGTGCGAACACCGGGGAGCTGTTTTTT | CASRIGANTGELFF | NA | NA | TRBJ2-2 | TRBV4-1
TGTGCCTGGAGTACGGACAGGGGCACTGAAGCTTTCTTT | CAWSTDRGTEAFF | TRBD1 | NA | TRBJ1-1 | TRBV30
TGCGCCAGCAGTGAGTTTTGGGGGGCCACAAGCTCCTACAATGAGCAGTTCTTC | CASSEFWGATSSYNEQFF | NA | NA | TRBJ2-1 | TRBV10-2
TGTGCCAGCTCACCCTTGTCCACATCCAATGAGCAGTTCTTC | CASSPLSTSNEQFF | NA | NA | TRBJ2-1 | TRBV18
TGTGCCAGCAATCCGGTGGTGGGAGAGGAGGAGCAGTTCTTC | CASNPVVGEEEQFF | NA | NA | TRBJ2-1 | TRBV6-1
TGTGCCATCAGTGCAGGGGCCGGCTACACCTTC | CAISAGAGYTF | NA | NA | TRBJ1-2 | TRBV10-3
TGTGCCAGCAGCCCTGCCATACAGGGGGGGTACGGCTACACCTTC | CASSPAIQGGYGYTF | TRBD1 | NA | TRBJ1-2 | TRBV27
TGCAGCATATGGGACAGGGCGGGCACTGAAGCTTTCTTT | CSIWDRAGTEAFF | TRBD1 | NA | TRBJ1-1 | TRBV29-1
TGCGCCAGCAGCTTGGAACAGGGGTACACTGAAGCTTTCTTT | CASSLEQGYTEAFF | TRBD1 | NA | TRBJ1-1 | TRBV5-1
TGTGCCAGCAGTGAAAGTTTGGGGACTGAAGCTTTCTTT | CASSESLGTEAFF | NA | NA | TRBJ1-1 | TRBV2
TGTGCCATCAGATCGTTGCAGGGGGCGGCTGAAGCTTTCTTT | CAIRSLQGAAEAFF | TRBD1 | NA | TRBJ1-1 | TRBV10-3
TGTGCCAGCAGCGCACTCGGGGCTGGGGCCAACGTCCTGACTTTC | CASSALGAGANVLTF | NA | NA | TRBJ2-6 | TRBV9
TGCGCCAGCAGCTCTGGCCCTGAGACGGTGCAAGAGACCCAGTACTTC | CASSSGPETVQETQYF | NA | NA | TRBJ2-5 | TRBV5-1
TGTGCCAGCAGCTTATCTACCTACAATGAGCAGTTCTTC | CASSLSTYNEQFF | NA | NA | TRBJ2-1 | TRBV7-2
TGTGCCAGCAGCCTAGCGGGAGTTCCAGATACGCAGTATTTT | CASSLAGVPDTQYF | TRBD2 | NA | TRBJ2-3 | TRBV14
TGTGCCAGCAGCTTAACTGGCGGGGGAACAGATACGCAGTATTTT | CASSLTGGGTDTQYF | TRBD2 | NA | TRBJ2-3 | TRBV11-3
TGCGCCAGCAGCTCGGAGATGAACACTGAAGCTTTCTTT | CASSSEMNTEAFF | NA | NA | TRBJ1-1 | TRBV5-1
TGTGCCAGCAAATTCGTAGGCTATGGCTACACCTTC | CASKFVGYGYTF | NA | NA | TRBJ1-2 | TRBV2
TGTGCCAGCAGCAGCTCTTCCAGGGGGCGCAAAGTGTACTTC | CASSSSSRGRKVYF | TRBD1 | NA | TRBJ2-7 | TRBV6-1
TGTGCCACCAGCGCCGTCTTGCGACAGGGGGTGGACACCGGGGAGCTGTTTTTT | CATSAVLRQGVDTGELFF | TRBD1 | once | TRBJ2-2 | TRBV15
TGTGCCAGCAGCCTCAATCTGGGACTAGCGGGAGTCGAGCAGTACTTC | CASSLNLGLAGVEQYF | TRBD2 | NA | TRBJ2-7 | TRBV7-9
TGTGCCAGCTCACCACCGGTATCTTTAGGAACGCAGTATTTT | CASSPPVSLGTQYF | NA | NA | TRBJ2-3 | TRBV18
TGTGCCGCCCAGTACTCTGGGGCCAACGTCCTGACTTTC | CAAQYSGANVLTF | NA | NA | TRBJ2-6 | TRBV10-3
TGTGCCAGCAGCCACCTGACGCAAGGGACCCAGTACTTC | CASSHLTQGTQYF | NA | NA | TRBJ2-5 | TRBV4-2
TGTGCCAGCCACCGGGACAGGGGAGACCATGAGCAGTTCTTC | CASHRDRGDHEQFF | TRBD1 | NA | TRBJ2-1 | TRBV18
TGTGCCACCAGCAGAGCTGGGGGGGTTTTTGCCTATGGCTACACCTTC | CATSRAGGVFAYGYTF | NA | NA | TRBJ1-2 | TRBV15
TGTGCCAGCAGCTTGGGAGGAGGGGAGACCCAGTACTTC | CASSLGGGETQYF | NA | NA | TRBJ2-5 | TRBV6-5
TGTGCCAGCACCGAAAGGACAGGGGGTAGGAATGAGCAGTTCTTC | CASTERTGGRNEQFF | TRBD1 | NA | TRBJ2-1 | TRBV6-1
TGCGCCAGCACCGGACTAGCGGGAGCTGGAGAGCAGTTCTTC | CASTGLAGAGEQFF | TRBD2 | once | TRBJ2-1 | TRBV5-1
TGTGCCAGCAGCGTAGAGGGCAGCTACGAGCAGTACTTC | CASSVEGSYEQYF | NA | NA | TRBJ2-7 | TRBV9
TGTGCCAGCAGCCCGGACCCGGCCTACGAGCAGTACTTC | CASSPDPAYEQYF | NA | NA | TRBJ2-7 | TRBV7-2
TGTGCCAGCAGCTTAGGCGGTCCTGCCTACAATGAGCAGTTCTTC | CASSLGGPAYNEQFF | NA | NA | TRBJ2-1 | TRBV11-3